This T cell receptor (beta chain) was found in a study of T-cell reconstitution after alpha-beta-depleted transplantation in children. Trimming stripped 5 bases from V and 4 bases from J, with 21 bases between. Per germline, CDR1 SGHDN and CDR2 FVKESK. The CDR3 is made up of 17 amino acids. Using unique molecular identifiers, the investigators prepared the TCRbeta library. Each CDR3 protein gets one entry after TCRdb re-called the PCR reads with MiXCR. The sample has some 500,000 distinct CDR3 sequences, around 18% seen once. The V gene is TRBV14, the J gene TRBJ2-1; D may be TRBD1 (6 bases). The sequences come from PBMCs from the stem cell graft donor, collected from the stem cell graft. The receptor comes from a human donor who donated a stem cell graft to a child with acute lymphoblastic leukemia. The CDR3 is CASSLMPPGQLYNEQFF. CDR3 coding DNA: TGTGCCAGCAGCTTAATGCCCCCGGGACAATTATACAATGAGCAGTTCTTC.